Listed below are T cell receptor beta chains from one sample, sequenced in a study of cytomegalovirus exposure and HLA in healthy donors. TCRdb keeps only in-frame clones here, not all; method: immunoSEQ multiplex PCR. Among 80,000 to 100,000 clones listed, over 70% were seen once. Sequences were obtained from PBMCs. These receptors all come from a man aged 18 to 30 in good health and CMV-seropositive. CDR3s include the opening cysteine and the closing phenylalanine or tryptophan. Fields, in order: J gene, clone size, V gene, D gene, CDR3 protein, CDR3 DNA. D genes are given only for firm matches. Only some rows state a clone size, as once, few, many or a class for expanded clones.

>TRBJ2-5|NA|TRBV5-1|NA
CASSLLETQYF
TGCGCCAGCAGCTTGCTGGAGACCCAGTACTTC
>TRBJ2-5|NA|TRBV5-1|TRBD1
CASSPDRVGQETQYF
TGCGCCAGCAGCCCGGACAGGGTTGGGCAAGAGACCCAGTACTTC
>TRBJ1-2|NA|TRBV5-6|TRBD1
CASNYFRDRDLTYGYTF
TGTGCCAGCAACTACTTCCGGGACAGGGACCTTACCTATGGCTACACCTTC
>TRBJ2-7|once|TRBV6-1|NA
CASGALGAYEQYF
TGTGCCAGTGGGGCGCTTGGTGCCTACGAGCAGTACTTC
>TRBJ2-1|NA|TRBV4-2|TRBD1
CASSQTHAGTGAMEQFF
TGTGCCAGCAGCCAGACCCATGCCGGGACAGGGGCCATGGAGCAGTTCTTC
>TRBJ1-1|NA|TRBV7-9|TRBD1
CASSGYRGIMNTEAFF
TGTGCCAGCAGCGGATACAGGGGGATCATGAACACTGAAGCTTTCTTT
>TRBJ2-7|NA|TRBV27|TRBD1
CASSTSAGDRGFYEQYF
TGTGCCAGCAGTACCTCAGCGGGGGACAGGGGGTTCTACGAGCAGTACTTC
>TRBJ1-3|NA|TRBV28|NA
CASSPEPSGNTIYF
TGTGCCAGCAGCCCCGAGCCATCCGGAAACACCATATATTTT
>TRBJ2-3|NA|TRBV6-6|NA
CASTWSRAPTDTQYF
TGTGCCAGCACGTGGAGCAGGGCACCCACAGATACGCAGTATTTT
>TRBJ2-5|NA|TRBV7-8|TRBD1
CASSLRDRGPSETQYF
TGTGCCAGCAGCTTAAGGGACAGGGGGCCGTCAGAGACCCAGTACTTC
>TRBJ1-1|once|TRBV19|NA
CASSNGGAMNTEAFF
TGTGCCAGTAGTAATGGGGGGGCCATGAACACTGAAGCTTTCTTT
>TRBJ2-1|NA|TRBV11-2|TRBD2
CASSLLAGGDNEQFF
TGTGCCAGCAGCTTACTAGCGGGGGGCGACAATGAGCAGTTCTTC
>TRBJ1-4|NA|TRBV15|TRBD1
CATSRDRGTVFF
TGTGCCACCAGCAGAGATCGTGGGACAGTTTTTTTT
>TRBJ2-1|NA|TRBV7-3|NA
CASSLGFFRGSSYNEQFF
TGTGCCAGCAGCTTAGGTTTCTTCCGGGGGAGCTCCTACAATGAGCAGTTCTTC
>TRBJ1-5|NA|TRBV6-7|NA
CASSYSGGWPQHF
TGTGCCAGCAGTTACTCGGGAGGATGGCCCCAGCATTTT
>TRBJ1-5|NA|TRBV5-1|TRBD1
CASSLGGQGSNQPQHF
TGCGCCAGCAGCTTGGGGGGACAGGGGAGCAATCAGCCCCAGCATTTT
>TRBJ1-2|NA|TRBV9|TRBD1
CASSPDRADYGYTF
TGTGCCAGCAGCCCCGACAGGGCCGACTATGGCTACACCTTC
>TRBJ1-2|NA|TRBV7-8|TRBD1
CASNLFDGTGGYTF
TGTGCCAGCAACTTATTCGATGGGACAGGCGGCTACACCTTC
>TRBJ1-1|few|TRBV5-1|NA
CASSLAGGGMNTEAFF
TGCGCCAGCAGCTTGGCCGGGGGAGGGATGAACACTGAAGCTTTCTTT
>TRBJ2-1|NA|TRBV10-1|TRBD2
CASSGPGGAYNEQFF
TGCGCCAGCAGTGGTCCGGGAGGGGCCTACAATGAGCAGTTCTTC
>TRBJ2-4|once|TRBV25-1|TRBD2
CASGLRDYPNIQYF
TGTGCCAGTGGCCTCAGGGACTACCCAAACATTCAGTACTTC
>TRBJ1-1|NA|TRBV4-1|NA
CASSPPGPNTEAFF
TGCGCCAGCAGCCCCCCTGGGCCTAACACTGAGGCTTTCTTT
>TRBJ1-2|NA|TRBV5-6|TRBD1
CASTKTGKGRSYGYTF
TGTGCCAGCACCAAGACAGGGAAGGGTCGGTCCTATGGCTACACCTTC
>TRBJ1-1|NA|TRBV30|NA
CAWSTQGSAEAFF
TGTGCCTGGAGTACACAGGGTTCCGCTGAAGCTTTCTTT
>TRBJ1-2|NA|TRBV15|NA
CATSRAKSSYGYTF
TGTGCCACCAGCAGAGCTAAATCTTCCTATGGCTACACCTTC
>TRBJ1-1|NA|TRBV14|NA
CASSQYRGGEAFF
TGTGCCAGCAGCCAATACCGGGGGGGCGAAGCTTTCTTT
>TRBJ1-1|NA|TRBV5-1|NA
CASSIPTPAGNTEAFF
TGCGCCAGCAGCATCCCGACCCCCGCGGGGAACACTGAAGCTTTCTTT
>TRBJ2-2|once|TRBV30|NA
CARSQDNTGELFF
TGTGCTCGTTCCCAGGATAACACCGGGGAGCTGTTTTTT
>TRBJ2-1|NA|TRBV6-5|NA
CASSYSMSGNEQFF
TGTGCCAGCAGTTACTCAATGTCGGGCAATGAGCAGTTCTTC
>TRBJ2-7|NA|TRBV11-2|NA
CASSTWTINYEQYF
TGTGCCAGCAGCACGTGGACTATAAATTACGAGCAGTACTTC
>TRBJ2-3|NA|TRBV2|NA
CASSERGSTDTQYF
TGTGCCAGCAGTGAGAGGGGGAGCACAGATACGCAGTATTTT
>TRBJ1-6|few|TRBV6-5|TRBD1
CASRWAGGVGSPLHF
TGTGCCAGCAGGTGGGCAGGGGGCGTTGGTTCACCCCTCCACTTT
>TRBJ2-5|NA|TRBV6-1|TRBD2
CASSESPASLAGGSETQYF
TGTGCCAGCAGTGAAAGTCCGGCGTCGCTAGCGGGGGGATCTGAGACCCAGTACTTC
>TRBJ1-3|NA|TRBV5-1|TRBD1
CASSLYPAGTGGARPGNTIYF
TGCGCCAGCAGCTTGTACCCTGCCGGGACAGGGGGCGCCCGGCCTGGAAACACCATATATTTT
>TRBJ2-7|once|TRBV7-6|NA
CASSLQGPYEQYF
TGTGCCAGCAGCTTACAGGGTCCCTACGAGCAGTACTTC
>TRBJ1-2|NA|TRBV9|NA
CASSVDQGGGDYGYTF
TGTGCCAGCAGCGTAGACCAGGGCGGGGGGGACTATGGCTACACCTTC
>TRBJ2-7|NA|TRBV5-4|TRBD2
CASSWVGGGTTYEQYF
TGTGCCAGCAGCTGGGTGGGCGGGGGGACGACCTACGAGCAGTACTTC
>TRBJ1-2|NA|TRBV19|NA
CASSDDSRYGYTF
TGTGCCAGTAGTGATGACAGTCGCTATGGCTACACCTTC
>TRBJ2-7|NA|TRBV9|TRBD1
CASSASGQGAYEQYF
TGTGCCAGCAGCGCATCGGGACAGGGGGCCTACGAGCAGTACTTC
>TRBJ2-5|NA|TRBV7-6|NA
CASSLAGKRETQYF
TGTGCCAGCAGCTTGGCAGGGAAGAGGGAGACCCAGTACTTC
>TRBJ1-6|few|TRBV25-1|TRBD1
CASSESGTAYNSPLHF
TGTGCCAGCAGTGAATCCGGGACAGCTTATAATTCACCCCTCCACTTT
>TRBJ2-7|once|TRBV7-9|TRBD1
CASSSAGGMTYEQYF
TGTGCCAGCAGCTCGGCAGGGGGCATGACCTACGAGCAGTACTTC
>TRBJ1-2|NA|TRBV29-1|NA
CSVTDSLSYGYTF
TGCAGCGTTACAGACAGCCTCTCCTATGGCTACACCTTC
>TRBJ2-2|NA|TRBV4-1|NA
CASSQDFGGATNTGELFF
TGCGCCAGCAGCCAAGATTTTGGGGGGGCGACGAACACCGGGGAGCTGTTTTTT
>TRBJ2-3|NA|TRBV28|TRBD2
CASSLLAGVSTDTQYF
TGTGCCAGCAGTTTACTAGCGGGGGTTAGCACAGATACGCAGTATTTT
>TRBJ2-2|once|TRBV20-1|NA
CSARTSGELFF
TGCAGTGCTAGAACGAGCGGGGAGCTGTTTTTT